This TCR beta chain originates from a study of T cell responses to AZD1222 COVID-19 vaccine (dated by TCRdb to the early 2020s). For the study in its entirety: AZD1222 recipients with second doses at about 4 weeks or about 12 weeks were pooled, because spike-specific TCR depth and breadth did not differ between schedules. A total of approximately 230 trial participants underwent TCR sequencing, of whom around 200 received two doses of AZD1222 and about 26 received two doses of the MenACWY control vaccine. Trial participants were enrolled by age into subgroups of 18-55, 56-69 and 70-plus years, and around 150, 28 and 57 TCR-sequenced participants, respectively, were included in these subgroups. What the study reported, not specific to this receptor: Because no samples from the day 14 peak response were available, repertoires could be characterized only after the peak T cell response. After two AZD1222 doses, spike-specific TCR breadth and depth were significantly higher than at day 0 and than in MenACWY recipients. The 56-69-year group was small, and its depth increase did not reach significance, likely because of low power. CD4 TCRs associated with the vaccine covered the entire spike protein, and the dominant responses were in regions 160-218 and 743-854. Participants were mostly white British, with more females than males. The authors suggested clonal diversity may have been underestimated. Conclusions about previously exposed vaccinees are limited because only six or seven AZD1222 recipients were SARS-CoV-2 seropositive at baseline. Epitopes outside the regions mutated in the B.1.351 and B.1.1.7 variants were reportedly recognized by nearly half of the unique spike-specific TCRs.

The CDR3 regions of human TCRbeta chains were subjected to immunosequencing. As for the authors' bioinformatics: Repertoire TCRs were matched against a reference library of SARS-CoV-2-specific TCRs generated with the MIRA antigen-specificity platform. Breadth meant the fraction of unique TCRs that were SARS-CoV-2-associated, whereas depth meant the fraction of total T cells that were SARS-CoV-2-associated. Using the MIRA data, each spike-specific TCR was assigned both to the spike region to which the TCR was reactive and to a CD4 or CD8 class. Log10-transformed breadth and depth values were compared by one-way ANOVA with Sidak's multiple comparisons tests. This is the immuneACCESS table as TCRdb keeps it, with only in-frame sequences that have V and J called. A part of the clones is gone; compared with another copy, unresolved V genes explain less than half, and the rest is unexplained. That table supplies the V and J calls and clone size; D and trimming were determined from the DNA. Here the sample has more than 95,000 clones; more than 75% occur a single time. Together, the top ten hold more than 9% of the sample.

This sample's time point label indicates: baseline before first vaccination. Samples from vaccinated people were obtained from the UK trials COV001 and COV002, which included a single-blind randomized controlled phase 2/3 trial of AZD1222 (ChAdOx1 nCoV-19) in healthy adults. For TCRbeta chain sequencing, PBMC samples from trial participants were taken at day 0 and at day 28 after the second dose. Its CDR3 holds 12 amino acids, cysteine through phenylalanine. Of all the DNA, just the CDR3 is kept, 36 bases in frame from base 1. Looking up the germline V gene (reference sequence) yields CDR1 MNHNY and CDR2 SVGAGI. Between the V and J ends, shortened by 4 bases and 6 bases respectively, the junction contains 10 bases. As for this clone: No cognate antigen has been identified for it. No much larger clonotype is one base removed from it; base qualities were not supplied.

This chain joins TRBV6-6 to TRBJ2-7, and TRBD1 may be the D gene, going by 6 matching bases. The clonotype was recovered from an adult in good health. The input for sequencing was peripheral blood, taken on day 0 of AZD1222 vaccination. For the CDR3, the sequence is CASSLQGPEQYF. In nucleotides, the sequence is TGTGCCAGCAGTTTACAGGGTCCCGAGCAGTACTTC.